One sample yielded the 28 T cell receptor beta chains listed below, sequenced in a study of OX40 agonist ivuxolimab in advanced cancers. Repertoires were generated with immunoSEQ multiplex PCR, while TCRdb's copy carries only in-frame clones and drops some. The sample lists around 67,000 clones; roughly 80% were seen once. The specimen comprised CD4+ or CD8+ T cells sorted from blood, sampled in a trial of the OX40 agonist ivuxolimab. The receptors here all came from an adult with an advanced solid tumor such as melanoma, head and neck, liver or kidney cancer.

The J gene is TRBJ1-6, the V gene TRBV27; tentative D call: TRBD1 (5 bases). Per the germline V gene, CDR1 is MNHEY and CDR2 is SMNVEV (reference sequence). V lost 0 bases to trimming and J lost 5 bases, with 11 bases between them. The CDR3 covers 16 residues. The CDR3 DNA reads TGTGCCAGCAGTTTATCCCCCGGGGGAGATAATTCACCCCTCCACTTT. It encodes CASSLSPGGDNSPLHF.

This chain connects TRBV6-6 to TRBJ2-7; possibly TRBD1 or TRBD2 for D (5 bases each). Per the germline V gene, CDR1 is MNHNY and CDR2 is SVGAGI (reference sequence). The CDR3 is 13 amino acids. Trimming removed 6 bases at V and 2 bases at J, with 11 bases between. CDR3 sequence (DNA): TGTGCCAGCAGGAGGGACGGAACCTACGAGCAGTACTTC. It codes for CASRRDGTYEQYF.

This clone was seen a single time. The chain's CDR3 is CASSFAGGTDTQYF. The CDR3 bases are TGTGCCAGCAGTTTCGCGGGAGGCACAGATACGCAGTATTTT. This chain links TRBV6-6 with TRBJ2-3; 7 bases line up with TRBD2. CDR3 size: 14 residues. Trimming at V came to 4 bases and at J to 1 base, leaving 2 bases not matched to a gene. The germline gives CDR1 MNHNY, CDR2 SVGAGI (reference sequence).

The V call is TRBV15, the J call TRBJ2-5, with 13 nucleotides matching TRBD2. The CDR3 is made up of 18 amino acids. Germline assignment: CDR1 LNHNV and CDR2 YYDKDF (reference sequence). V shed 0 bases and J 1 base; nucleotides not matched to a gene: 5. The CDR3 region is CATSRDVGTSGAQETQYF. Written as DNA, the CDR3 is TGTGCCACCAGCAGAGACGTAGGGACTAGCGGGGCCCAAGAGACCCAGTACTTC.

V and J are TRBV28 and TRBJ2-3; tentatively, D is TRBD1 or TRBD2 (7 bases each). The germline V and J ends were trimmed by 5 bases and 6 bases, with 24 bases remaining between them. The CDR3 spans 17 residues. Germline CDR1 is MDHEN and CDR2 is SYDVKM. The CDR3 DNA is TGTGCCAGCAGTCCAAGAGCGGGACAGTTCAGTGGGGATACGCAGTATTTT. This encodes CASSPRAGQFSGDTQYF.

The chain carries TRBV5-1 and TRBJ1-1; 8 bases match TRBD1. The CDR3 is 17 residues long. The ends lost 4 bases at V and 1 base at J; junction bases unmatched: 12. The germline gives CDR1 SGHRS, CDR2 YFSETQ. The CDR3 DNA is TGCGCCAGCAGCCCTACAGGGGGGACAGGCGGGAACACTGAAGCTTTCTTT. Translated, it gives CASSPTGGTGGNTEAFF.

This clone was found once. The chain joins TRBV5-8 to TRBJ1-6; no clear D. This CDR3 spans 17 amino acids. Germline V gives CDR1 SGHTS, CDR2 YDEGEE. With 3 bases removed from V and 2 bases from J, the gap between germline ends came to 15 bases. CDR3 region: CASSSGVLEPYNSPLHF. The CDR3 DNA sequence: TGTGCCAGCAGCTCCGGGGTTCTGGAGCCCTATAATTCACCCCTCCACTTT.

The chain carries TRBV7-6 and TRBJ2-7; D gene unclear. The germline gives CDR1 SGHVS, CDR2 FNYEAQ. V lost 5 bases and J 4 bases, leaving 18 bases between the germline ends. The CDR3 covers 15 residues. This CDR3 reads CASSPFYGVTYEQYF. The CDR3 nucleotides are TGTGCCAGCAGCCCATTCTATGGGGTCACGTACGAGCAGTACTTC.

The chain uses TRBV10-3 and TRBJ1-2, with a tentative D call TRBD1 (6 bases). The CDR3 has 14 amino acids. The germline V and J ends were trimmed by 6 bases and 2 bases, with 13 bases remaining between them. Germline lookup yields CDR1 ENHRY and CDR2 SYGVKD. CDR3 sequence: CAISFTGTNYGYTF. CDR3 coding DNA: TGTGCCATCAGCTTTACAGGGACGAACTATGGCTACACCTTC.

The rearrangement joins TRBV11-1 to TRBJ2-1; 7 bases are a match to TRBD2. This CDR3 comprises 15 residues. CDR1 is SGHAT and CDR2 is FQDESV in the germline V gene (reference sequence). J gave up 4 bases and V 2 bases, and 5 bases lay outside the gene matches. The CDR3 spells CASSLTPGLYNEQFF. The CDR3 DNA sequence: TGTGCCAGCAGCTTAACCCCGGGACTATACAATGAGCAGTTCTTC.

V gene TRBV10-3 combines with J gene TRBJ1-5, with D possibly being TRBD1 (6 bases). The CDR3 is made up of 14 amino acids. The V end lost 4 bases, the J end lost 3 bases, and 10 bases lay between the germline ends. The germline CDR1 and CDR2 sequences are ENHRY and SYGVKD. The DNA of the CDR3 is TGTGCCATCAGTGCAGGGGCCCTCAATCAGCCCCAGCATTTT. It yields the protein CAISAGALNQPQHF.

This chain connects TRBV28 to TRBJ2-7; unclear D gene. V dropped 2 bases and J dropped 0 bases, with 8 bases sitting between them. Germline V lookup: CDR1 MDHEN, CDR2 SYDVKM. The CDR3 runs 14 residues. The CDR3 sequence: CASSLQVSSYEQYF. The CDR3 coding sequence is TGTGCCAGCAGTTTACAGGTTTCCTCCTACGAGCAGTACTTC.

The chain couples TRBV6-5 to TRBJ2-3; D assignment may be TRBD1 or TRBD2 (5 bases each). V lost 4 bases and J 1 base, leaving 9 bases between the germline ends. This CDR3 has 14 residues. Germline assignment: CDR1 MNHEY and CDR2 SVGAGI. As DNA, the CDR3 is TGTGCCAGCAGTTGGTTGGGGGGCACAGATACGCAGTATTTT. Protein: CASSWLGGTDTQYF.

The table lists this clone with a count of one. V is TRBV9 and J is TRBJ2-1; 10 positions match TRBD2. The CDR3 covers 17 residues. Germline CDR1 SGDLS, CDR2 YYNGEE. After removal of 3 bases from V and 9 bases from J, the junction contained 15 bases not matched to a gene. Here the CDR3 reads CASSAPQRLAGTVEQFF. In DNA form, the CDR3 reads TGTGCCAGCAGCGCCCCCCAGAGACTAGCGGGTACGGTTGAGCAGTTCTTC.

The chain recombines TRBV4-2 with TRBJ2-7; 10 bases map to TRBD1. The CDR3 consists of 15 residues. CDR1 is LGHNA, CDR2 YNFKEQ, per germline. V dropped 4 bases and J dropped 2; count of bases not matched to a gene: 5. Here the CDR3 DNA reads TGTGCCAGCAGCCTACCGGGACAGGGGACCTACGAGCAGTACTTC. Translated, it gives CASSLPGQGTYEQYF.

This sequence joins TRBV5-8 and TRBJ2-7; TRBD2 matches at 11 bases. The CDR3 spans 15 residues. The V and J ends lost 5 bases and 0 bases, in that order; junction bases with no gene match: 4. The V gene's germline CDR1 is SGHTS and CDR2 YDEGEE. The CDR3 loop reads CASRLAGGPSYEQYF. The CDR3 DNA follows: TGTGCCAGCAGGCTAGCGGGAGGTCCCTCCTACGAGCAGTACTTC.

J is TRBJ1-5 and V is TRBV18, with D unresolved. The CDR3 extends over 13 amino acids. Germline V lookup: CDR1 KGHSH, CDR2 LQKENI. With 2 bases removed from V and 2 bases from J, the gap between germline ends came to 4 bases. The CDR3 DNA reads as TGTGCCAGCTCACCATCGGGCAATCAGCCCCAGCATTTT. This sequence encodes CASSPSGNQPQHF.

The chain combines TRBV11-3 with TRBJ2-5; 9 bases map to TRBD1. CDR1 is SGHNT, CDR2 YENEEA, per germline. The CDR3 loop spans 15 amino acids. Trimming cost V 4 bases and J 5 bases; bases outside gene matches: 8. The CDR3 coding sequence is TGTGCCAGCAGCTCCGGACAGGGGTGGACTGAGACCCAGTACTTC. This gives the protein CASSSGQGWTETQYF. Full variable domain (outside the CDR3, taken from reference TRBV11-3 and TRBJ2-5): EAGVVQSPRYKIIEKKQPVAFWCNPISGHNTLYWYLQNLGQGPELLIRYENEEAVDDSQLPKDRFSAERLKGVDSTLKIQPAELGDSAVYLCASSSGQGWTETQYFGPGTRLLVL.

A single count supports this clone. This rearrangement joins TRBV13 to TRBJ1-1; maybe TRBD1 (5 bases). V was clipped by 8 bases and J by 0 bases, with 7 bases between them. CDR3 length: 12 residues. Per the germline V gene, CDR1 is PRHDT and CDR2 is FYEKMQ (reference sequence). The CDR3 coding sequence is TGTGCCAGCCGGACATTGAACACTGAAGCTTTCTTT. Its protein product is CASRTLNTEAFF.

CDR3 protein: CASRASTGTGNTIYF. CDR3 coding DNA: TGTGCCAGCAGGGCATCTACAGGGACTGGAAACACCATATATTTT. The chain employs TRBV2 and TRBJ1-3; possible D gene TRBD1, 6 bases. The ends were cut back, 6 bases at V and 2 bases at J, with 14 bases in the middle. Germline V gene lookup returns CDR1 SNHLY and CDR2 FYNNEI. The CDR3 runs to 15 residues. The variable domain in full, completed from reference TRBV2 and TRBJ1-3, reads EPEVTQTPSHQVTQMGQEVILRCVPISNHLYFYWYRQILGQKVEFLVSFYNNEISEKSEIFDDQFSVERPDGSNFTLKIRSTKLEDSAMYFCASRASTGTGNTIYFGEGSWLTVV.

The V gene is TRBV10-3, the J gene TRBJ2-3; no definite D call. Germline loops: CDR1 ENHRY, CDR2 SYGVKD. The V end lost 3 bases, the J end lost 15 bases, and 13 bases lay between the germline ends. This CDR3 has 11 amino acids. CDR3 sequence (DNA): TGTGCCATCAGTGATCTAACAGTGCAATATTTT. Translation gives CAISDLTVQYF.

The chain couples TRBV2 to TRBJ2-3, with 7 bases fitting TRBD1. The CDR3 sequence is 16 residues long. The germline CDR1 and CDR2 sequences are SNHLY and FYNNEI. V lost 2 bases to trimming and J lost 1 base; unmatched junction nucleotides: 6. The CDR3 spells CASSEPRDRRTDTQYF. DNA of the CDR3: TGTGCCAGCAGTGAACCTAGGGACAGACGCACAGATACGCAGTATTTT.

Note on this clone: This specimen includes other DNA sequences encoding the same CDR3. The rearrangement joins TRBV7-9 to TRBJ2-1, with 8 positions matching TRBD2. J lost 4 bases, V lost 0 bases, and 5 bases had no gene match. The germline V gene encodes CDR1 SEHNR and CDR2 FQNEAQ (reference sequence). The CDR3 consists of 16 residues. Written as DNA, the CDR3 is TGTGCCAGCAGCTTAGCGCTAGCGGGTTCATACAATGAGCAGTTCTTC. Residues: CASSLALAGSYNEQFF.

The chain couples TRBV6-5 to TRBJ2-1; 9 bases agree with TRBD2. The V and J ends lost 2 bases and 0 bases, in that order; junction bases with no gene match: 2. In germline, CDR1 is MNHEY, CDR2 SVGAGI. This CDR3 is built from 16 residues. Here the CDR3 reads CASSYGGGDSYNEQFF. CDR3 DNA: TGTGCCAGCAGTTACGGCGGGGGGGACTCCTACAATGAGCAGTTCTTC.

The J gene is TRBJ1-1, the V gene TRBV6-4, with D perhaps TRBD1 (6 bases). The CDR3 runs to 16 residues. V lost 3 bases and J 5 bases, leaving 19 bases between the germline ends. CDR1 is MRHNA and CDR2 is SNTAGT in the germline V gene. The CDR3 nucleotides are TGTGCCAGCAGTGAAAACCGACAGGTAAAAAAAACTGAAGCTTTCTTT. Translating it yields CASSENRQVKKTEAFF.

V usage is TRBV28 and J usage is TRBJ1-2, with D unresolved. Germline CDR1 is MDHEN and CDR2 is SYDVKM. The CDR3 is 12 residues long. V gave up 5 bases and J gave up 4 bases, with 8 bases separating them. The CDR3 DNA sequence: TGTGCCAGCAGTCCACTGGGCTATGGCTACACCTTC. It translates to CASSPLGYGYTF.

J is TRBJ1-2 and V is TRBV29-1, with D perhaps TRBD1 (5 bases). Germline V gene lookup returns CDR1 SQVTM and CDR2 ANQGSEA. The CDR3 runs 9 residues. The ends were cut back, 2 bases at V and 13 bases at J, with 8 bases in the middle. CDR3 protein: CSVERGGTF. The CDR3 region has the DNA TGCAGCGTTGAACGGGGGGGCACCTTC.

CDR3 nucleotides: TGTGCCAGTATGTGGACAGGGGGCACCGGGGAGCTGTTTTTT. Residues: CASMWTGGTGELFF. This sequence joins TRBV19 and TRBJ2-2; TRBD1 aligns across 10 bases. V shed 7 bases, J shed 4 bases, and the junction held 3 bases outside the gene matches. Germline V gene lookup returns CDR1 LNHDA and CDR2 SQIVND (reference sequence). This CDR3 has 14 residues. The variable domain in full, with the rest retrieved from reference TRBV19 and TRBJ2-2, is DGGITQSPKYLFRKEGQNVTLSCEQNLNHDAMYWYRQDPGQGLRLIYYSQIVNDFQKGDIAEGYSVSREKKESFPLTVTSAQKNPTAFYLCASMWTGGTGELFFGEGSRLTVL.